This TCR beta chain appears in the sequencing data of a study of T cells in Graves' hyperthyroidism and ophthalmopathy. Study summary: Peripheral blood specimens were obtained at initial diagnosis, prior to any treatment.

This clonotype has ten or more counts. Its antigen remains unidentified. TCR beta CDR3 regions were amplified from RNA. RT-PCR in the first round (using the HTBI primer set) targeted the TCR CDR3. TCRdb processed the multiplex PCR reads anew with MiXCR; each CDR3 protein has one entry. The repertoire consists of 100,000 to 140,000 distinct CDR3 sequences, with 15% to 20% occurring once and the leading ten covering under 45%. Per the germline V gene, CDR1 is MDHEN and CDR2 is SYDVKM. The CDR3 totals 15 residues. V was pared by 10 bases and J by 8 bases, with 23 bases between. Study-level findings and limits: Blood also contained most expanded thyroid clonotypes above 0.001. For ophthalmopathy, model prediction preceded onset by a median about 6 months.

The authors deemed Graves' hyperthyroidism stable absent ophthalmopathy progression within 18 months. The chain couples TRBV28 to TRBJ1-4; tentative D call: TRBD1 (6 bases). Material: blood. This clonotype originated in a woman between 45 and 65 years old with Graves' hyperthyroidism. CDR3 in amino acids: CATGIRRGYGEKLFF. As DNA, the CDR3 is TGTGCCACCGGAATACGCAGGGGATATGGGGAAAAACTGTTTTTT.